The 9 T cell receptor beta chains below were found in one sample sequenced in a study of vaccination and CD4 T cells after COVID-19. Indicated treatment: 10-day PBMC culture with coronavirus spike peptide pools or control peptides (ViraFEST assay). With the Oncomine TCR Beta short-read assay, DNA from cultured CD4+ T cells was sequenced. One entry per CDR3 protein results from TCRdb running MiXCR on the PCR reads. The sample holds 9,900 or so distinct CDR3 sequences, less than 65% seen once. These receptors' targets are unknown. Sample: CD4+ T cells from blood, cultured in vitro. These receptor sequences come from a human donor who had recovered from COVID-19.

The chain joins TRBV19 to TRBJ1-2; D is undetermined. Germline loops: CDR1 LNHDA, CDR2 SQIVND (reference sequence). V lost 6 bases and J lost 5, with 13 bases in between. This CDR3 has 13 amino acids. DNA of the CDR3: TGTGCCAGTAGACCCGGGAGTGATTATGGCTACACCTTC. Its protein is CASRPGSDYGYTF.

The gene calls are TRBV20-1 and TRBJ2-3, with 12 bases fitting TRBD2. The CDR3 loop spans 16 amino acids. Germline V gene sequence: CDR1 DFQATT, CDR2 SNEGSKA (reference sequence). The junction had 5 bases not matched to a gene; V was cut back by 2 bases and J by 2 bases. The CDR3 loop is CSARRLAGVHTDTQYF. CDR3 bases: TGCAGTGCTAGAAGACTAGCGGGGGTTCACACAGATACGCAGTATTTT.

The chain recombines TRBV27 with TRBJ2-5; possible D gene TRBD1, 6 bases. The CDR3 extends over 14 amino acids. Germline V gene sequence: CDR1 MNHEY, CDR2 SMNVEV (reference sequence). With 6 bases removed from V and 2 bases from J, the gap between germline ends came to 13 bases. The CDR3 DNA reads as TGTGCCAGCAGGAGAGGACAGACGCAAGAGACCCAGTACTTC. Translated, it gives CASRRGQTQETQYF.

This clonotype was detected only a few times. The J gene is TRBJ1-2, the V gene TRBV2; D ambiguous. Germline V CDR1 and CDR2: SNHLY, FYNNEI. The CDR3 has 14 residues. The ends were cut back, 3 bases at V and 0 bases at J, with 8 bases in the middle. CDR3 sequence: CASSDSRTNYGYTF. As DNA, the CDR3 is TGTGCCAGCAGTGATTCCAGAACTAACTATGGCTACACCTTC.

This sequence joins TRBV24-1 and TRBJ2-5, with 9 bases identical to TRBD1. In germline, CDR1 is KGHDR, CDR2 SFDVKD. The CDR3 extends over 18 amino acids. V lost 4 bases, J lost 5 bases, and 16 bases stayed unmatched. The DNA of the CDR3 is TGTGCCACCAGTGAGGCGGGGACAGGGTTCCTCCAATTTGAGACCCAGTACTTC. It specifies CATSEAGTGFLQFETQYF.

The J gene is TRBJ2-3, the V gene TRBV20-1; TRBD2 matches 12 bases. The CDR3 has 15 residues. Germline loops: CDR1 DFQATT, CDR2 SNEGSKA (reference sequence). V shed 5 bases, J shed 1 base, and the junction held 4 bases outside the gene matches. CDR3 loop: CSAPRTSGGTDTQYF. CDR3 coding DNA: TGCAGTGCTCCACGGACTAGCGGGGGCACAGATACGCAGTATTTT.

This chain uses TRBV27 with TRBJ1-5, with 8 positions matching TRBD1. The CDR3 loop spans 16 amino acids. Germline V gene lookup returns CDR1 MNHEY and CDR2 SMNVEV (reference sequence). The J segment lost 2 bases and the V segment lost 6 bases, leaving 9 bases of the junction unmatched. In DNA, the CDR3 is TGTGCCAGCAGACCCGGACAGGGCGGGCGCAATCAGCCCCAGCATTTT. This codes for CASRPGQGGRNQPQHF.

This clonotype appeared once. CDR3 nucleotides: TGTGCCAGCAGTGAAGTAGGCGGGAGAGATTACAATGAGCAGTTCTTC. Protein sequence: CASSEVGGRDYNEQFF. The chain carries TRBV2 and TRBJ2-1; TRBD2 aligns across 7 bases. CDR3 length: 16 amino acids. The ends lost 1 base at V and 4 bases at J; junction bases unmatched: 7. Germline values: CDR1 SNHLY, CDR2 FYNNEI. Together with reference TRBV2 and TRBJ2-1, the CDR3 gives the full variable domain: EPEVTQTPSHQVTQMGQEVILRCVPISNHLYFYWYRQILGQKVEFLVSFYNNEISEKSEIFDDQFSVERPDGSNFTLKIRSTKLEDSAMYFCASSEVGGRDYNEQFFGPGTRLTVL.

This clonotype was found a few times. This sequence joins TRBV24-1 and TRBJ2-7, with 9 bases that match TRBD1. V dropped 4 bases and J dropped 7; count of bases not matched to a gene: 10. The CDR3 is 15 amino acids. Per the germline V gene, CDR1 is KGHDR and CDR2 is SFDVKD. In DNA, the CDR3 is TGTGCCACCAGTGACCCGGGACAGGGATTCGGGGAGCAGTACTTC. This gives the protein CATSDPGQGFGEQYF.